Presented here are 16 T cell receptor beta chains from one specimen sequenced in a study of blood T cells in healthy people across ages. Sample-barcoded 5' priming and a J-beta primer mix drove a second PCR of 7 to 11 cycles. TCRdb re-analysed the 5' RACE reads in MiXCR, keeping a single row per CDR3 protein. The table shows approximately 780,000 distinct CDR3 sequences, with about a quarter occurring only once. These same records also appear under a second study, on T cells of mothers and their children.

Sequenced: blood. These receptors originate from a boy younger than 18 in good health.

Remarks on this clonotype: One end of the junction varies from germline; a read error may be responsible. CDR3 amino acids: CTSFTQGAGEQYF. The CDR3 DNA reads as TGTACCAGCTTCACACAGGGGGCAGGGGAGCAGTACTTC. The V gene is TRBV12-3 or TRBV12-4, the J gene TRBJ2-5; 9 nucleotides match TRBD1. This CDR3 is 13 amino acids long.

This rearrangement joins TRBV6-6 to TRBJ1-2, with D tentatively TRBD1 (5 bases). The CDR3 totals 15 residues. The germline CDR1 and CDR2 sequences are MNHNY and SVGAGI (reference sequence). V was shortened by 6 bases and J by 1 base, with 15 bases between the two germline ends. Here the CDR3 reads CASSQPGRGNYGYTF. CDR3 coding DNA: TGTGCCAGCAGCCAACCCGGTAGGGGTAACTATGGCTACACCTTC.

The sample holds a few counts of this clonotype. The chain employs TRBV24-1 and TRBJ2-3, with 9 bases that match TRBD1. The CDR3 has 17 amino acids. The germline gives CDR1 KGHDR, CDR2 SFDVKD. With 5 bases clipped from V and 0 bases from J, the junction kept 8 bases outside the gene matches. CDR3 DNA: TGTGCCACCAGTGCCATTCCGGGACAGGGAAGCACAGATACGCAGTATTTT. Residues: CATSAIPGQGSTDTQYF.

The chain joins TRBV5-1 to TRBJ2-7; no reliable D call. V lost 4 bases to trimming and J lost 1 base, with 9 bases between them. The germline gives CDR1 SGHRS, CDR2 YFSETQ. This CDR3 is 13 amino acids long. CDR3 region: CASSNGVSYEQYF. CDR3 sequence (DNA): TGCGCCAGCAGCAATGGGGTTTCCTACGAGCAGTACTTC. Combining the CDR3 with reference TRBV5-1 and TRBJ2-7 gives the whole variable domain KAGVTQTPRYLIKTRGQQVTLSCSPISGHRSVSWYQQTPGQGLQFLFEYFSETQRNKGNFPGRFSGRQFSNSRSEMNVSTLELGDSALYLCASSNGVSYEQYFGPGTRLTVT.

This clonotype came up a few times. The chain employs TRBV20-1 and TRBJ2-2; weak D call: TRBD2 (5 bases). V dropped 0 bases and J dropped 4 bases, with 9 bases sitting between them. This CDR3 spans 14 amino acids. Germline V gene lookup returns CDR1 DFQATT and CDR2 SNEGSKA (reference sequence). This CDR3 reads CSAREVAPTGELFF. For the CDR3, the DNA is TGCAGTGCTAGAGAAGTAGCGCCCACCGGGGAGCTGTTTTTT.

The CDR3 DNA sequence: TGTGCCAGCAGCTTAGACTCAGGGATAAGGGAGCAGTACTTC. It yields the protein CASSLDSGIREQYF. The chain links TRBV7-9 to TRBJ2-5; TRBD1 or TRBD2 may be the D gene (5 bases each). CDR3 length equals 14 residues. V gave up 1 base and J gave up 11 bases, with 17 bases separating them. The germline V gene has CDR1 SEHNR and CDR2 FQNEAQ (reference sequence).

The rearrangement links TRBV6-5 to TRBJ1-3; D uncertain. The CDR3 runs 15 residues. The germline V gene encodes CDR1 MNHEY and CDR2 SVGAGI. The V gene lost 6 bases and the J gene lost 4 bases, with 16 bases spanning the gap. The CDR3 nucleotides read TGTGCCAGCAGGACGAGAGAGGGTCTGGGAAACACCATATATTTT. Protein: CASRTREGLGNTIYF.

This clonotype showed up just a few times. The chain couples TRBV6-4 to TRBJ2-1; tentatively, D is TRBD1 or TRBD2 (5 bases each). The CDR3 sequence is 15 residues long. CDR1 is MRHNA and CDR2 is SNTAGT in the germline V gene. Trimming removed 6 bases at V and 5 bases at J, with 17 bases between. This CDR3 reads CASSAGTPYHNEQFF. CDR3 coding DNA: TGTGCCAGCAGCGCCGGGACCCCTTACCACAATGAGCAGTTCTTC.

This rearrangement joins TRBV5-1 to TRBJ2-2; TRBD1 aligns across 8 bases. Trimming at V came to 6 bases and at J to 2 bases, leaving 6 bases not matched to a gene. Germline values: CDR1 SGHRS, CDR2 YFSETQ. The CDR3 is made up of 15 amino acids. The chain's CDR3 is CASTRQGANTGELFF. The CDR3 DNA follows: TGCGCCAGCACAAGGCAGGGGGCTAACACCGGGGAGCTGTTTTTT.

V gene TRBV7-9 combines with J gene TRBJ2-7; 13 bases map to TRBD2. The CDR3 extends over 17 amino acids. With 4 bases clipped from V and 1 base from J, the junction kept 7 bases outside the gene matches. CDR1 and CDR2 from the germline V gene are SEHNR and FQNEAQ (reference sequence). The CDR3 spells CASSSGTSGDLSYEQYF. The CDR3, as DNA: TGTGCCAGCAGCTCCGGGACTAGCGGGGACCTGTCCTACGAGCAGTACTTC.

The DNA of the CDR3 is TGTGCCAGCAGCTTAAAGGAGTATAGCACAGATACGCAGTATTTT. It codes for CASSLKEYSTDTQYF. This chain links TRBV7-8 with TRBJ2-3, with D unclear. This CDR3 region has 15 residues. Per germline, CDR1 SGHVS and CDR2 FQNEAQ. Trimming shortened V by 2 bases and J by 0 bases, and 9 bases separated the two germline ends.

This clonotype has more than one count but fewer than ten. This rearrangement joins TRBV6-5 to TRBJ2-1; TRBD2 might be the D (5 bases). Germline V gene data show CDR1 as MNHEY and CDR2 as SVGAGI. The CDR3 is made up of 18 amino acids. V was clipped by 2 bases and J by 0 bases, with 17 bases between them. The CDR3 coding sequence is TGTGCCAGCAGTTACGATCGCGGGCGGCGAACCTCCTACAATGAGCAGTTCTTC. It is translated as CASSYDRGRRTSYNEQFF.

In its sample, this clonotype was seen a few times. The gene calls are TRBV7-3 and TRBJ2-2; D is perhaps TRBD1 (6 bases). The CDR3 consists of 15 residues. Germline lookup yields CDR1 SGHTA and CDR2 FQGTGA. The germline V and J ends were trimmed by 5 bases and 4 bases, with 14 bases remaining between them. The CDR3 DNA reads TGTGCCAGCAGCGCACAGGGCTCGGGCACCGGGGAGCTGTTTTTT. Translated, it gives CASSAQGSGTGELFF.

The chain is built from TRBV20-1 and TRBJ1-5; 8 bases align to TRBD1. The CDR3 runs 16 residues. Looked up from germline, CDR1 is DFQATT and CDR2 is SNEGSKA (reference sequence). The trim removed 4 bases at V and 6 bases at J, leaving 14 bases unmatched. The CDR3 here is CSATRGGGQGGQPQHF. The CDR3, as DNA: TGCAGTGCTACGAGAGGGGGAGGACAGGGCGGTCAGCCCCAGCATTTT.

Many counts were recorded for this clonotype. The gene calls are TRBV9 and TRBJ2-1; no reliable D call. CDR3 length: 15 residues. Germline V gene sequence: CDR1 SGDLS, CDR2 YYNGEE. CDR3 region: CALQCVISSYNEQFF. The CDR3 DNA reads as TGTGCTTTACAGTGTGTGATTAGCTCCTACAATGAGCAGTTCTTC.

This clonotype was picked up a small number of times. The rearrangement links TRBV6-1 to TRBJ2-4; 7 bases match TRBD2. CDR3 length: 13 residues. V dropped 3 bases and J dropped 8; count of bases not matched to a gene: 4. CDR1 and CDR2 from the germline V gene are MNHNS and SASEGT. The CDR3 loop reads CASSDEGRDIQYF. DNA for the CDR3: TGTGCCAGCAGTGATGAGGGGAGGGACATTCAGTACTTC.